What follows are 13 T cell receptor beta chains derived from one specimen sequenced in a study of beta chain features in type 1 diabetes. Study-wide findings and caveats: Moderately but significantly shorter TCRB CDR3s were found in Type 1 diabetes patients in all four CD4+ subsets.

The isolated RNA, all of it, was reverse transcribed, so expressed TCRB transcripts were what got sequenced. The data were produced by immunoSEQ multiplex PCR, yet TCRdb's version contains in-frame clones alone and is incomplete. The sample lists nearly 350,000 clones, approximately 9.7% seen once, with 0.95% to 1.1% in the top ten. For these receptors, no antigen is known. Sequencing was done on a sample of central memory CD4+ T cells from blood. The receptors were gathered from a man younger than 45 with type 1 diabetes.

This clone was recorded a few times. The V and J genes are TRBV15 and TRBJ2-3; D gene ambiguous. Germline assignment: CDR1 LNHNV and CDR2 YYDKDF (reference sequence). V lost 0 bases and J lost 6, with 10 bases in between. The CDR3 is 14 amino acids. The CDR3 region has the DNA TGTGCCACCAGCAGAGATCGGCCCGGGGATACGCAGTATTTT. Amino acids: CATSRDRPGDTQYF. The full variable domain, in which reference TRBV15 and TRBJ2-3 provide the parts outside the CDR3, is DAMVIQNPRYQVTQFGKPVTLSCSQTLNHNVMYWYQQKSSQAPKLLFHYYDKDFNNEADTPDNFQSRRPNTSFCFLDIRSPGLGDTAMYLCATSRDRPGDTQYFGPGTRLTVL.

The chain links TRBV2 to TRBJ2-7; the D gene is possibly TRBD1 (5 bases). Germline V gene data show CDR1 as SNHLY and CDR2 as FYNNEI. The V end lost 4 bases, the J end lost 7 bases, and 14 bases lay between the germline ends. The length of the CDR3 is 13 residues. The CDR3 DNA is TGTGCCAGCAGTGCGGAGACAGTGAGGGAGCAGTACTTC. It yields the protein CASSAETVREQYF.

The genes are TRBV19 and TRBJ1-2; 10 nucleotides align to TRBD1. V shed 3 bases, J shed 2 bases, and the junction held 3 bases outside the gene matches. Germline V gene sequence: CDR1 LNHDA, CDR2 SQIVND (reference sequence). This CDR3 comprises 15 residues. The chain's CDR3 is CASSIAGQGNYGYTF. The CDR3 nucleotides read TGTGCCAGTAGTATTGCGGGACAGGGGAACTATGGCTACACCTTC.

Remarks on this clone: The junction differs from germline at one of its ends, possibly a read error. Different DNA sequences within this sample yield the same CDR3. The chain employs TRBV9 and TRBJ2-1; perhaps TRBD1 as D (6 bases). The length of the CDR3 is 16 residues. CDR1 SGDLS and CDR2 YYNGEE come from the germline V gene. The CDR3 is CASSVAGQSIYNEQFF. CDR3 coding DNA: TGTGCCAGCAGCGTAGCCGGACAGTCGATTTACAATGAGCAATTCTTC. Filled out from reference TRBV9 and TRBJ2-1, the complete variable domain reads DSGVTQTPKHLITATGQRVTLRCSPRSGDLSVYWYQQSLDQGLQFLIQYYNGEERAKGNILERFSAQQFPDLHSELNLSSLELGDSALYFCASSVAGQSIYNEQFFGPGTRLTVL.

CDR3 region: CASRAEQTLNYGYTF. The DNA for the CDR3 is TGTGCCAGCAGAGCGGAGCAAACACTCAACTATGGCTACACCTTC. The chain combines TRBV2 with TRBJ1-2; D gene uncertain. Trimming removed 6 bases at V and 2 bases at J, with 16 bases between. The CDR3 totals 15 residues. Germline values: CDR1 SNHLY, CDR2 FYNNEI.

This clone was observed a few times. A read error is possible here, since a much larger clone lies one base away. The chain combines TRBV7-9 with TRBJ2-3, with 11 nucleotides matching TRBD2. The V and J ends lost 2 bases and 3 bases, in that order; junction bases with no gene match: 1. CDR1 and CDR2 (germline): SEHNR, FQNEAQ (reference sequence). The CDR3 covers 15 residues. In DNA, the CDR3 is TGTGCCAGCAGCTTAACTAGCGGGGGAACAGATACGCAGTATTTT. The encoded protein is CASSLTSGGTDTQYF.

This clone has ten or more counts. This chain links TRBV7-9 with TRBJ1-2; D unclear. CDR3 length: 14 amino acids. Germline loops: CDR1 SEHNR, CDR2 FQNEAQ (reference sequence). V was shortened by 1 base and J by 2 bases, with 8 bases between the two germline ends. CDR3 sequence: CASSLELMNYGYTF. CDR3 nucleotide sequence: TGTGCCAGCAGCTTAGAACTGATGAACTATGGCTACACCTTC.

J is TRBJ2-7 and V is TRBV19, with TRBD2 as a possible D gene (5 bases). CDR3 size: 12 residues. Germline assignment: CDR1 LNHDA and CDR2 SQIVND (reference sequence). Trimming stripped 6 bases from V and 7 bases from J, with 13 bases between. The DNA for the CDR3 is TGTGCCAGTAGCGACACCCGGACTGAGCAGTACTTC. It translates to CASSDTRTEQYF.

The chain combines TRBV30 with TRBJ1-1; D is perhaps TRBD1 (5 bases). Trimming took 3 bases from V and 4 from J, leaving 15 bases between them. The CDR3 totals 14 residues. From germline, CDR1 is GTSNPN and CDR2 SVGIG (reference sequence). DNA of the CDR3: TGTGCCTGGAGCTTAACGGGGCAGCGCACTGAAGCTTTCTTT. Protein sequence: CAWSLTGQRTEAFF.

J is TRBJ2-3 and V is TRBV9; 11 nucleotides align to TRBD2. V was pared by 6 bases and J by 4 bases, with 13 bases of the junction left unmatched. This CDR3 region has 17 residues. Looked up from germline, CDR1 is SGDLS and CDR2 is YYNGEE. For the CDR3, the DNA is TGTGCCAGCACCGAATCCCGGGCTAGCGGGGGGCCAGATACGCAGTATTTT. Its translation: CASTESRASGGPDTQYF.

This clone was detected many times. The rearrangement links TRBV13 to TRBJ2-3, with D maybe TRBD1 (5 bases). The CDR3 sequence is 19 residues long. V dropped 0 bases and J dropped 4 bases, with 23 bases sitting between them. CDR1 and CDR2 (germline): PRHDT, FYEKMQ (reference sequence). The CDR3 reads CASSLGGEGVLRRADTQYF. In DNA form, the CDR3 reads TGTGCCAGCAGCTTAGGAGGTGAAGGGGTTCTCCGACGGGCAGATACGCAGTATTTT.

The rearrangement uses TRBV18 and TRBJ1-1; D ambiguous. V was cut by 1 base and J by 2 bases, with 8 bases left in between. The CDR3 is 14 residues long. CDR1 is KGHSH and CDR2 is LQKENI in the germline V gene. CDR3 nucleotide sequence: TGTGCCAGCTCACCACTCCGGGAAAACACTGAAGCTTTCTTT. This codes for CASSPLRENTEAFF.

This CDR3 is CASSLGTGMNTEAFF. The DNA of the CDR3 is TGTGCCAGCAGCTTGGGTACAGGCATGAACACTGAAGCTTTCTTT. The chain links TRBV5-4 to TRBJ1-1, with a weak D call TRBD1 (5 bases). Germline CDR1 reads SGHNT; CDR2 reads YYREEE (reference sequence). The CDR3 runs 15 residues. Trimming stripped 0 bases from V and 0 bases from J, with 9 bases between.